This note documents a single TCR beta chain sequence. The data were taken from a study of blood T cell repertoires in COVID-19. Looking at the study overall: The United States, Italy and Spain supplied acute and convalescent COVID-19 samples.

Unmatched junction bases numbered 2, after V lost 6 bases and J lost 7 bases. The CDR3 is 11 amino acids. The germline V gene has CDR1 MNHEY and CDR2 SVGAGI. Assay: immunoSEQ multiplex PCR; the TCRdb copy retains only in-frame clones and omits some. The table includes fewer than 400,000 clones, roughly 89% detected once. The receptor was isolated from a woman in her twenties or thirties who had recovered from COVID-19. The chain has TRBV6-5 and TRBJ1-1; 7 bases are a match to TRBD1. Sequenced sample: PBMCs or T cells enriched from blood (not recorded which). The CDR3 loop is CASRQGYEAFF. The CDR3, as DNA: TGTGCCAGCAGACAGGGGTATGAAGCTTTCTTT.